This is a list of T cell receptor beta chains from one sample in a study of CD8+ T cells in alopecia areata. Some clones are missing from TCRdb's copy, which holds only in-frame ones; the method was immunoSEQ multiplex PCR. This table holds 200,000 or so clones, around two fifths found once. The sequences come from CD4+ T cells sorted from blood, collected at week 34, from a patient treated with tofacitinib. The receptors come from a human donor with alopecia areata. Both conserved end residues are part of each CDR3. The D gene is left open where the match is weak. Not all rows give a size; the values are once, few, many and, for expanded clones, a class.

d_call	clone_size	v_call	j_call	cdr3_nt	cdr3_aa
TRBD1	NA	TRBV7-2	TRBJ1-2	TGTGCCAGCAGCCTTCTCGACAGGGGCGGATACTATGGCTACACCTTC	CASSLLDRGGYYGYTF
NA	few	TRBV18	TRBJ1-2	TGTGCCAGCTCACCACCGGGCCCAGGGTTGGACTGGAATGGCTACACCTTC	CASSPPGPGLDWNGYTF
NA	few	TRBV6-5	TRBJ1-2	TGTGCCAGCAGACCCGGGACTGGGTATGGCTACACCTTC	CASRPGTGYGYTF
NA	few	TRBV30	TRBJ1-2	TGTGCCTGGAGTGCCAGGGCAGGCTATGGCTACACCTTC	CAWSARAGYGYTF
NA	NA	TRBV29-1	TRBJ1-5	TGCAGCGTTGTATGGGGGTTCAATCAGCCCCAGCATTTT	CSVVWGFNQPQHF
NA	few	TRBV7-3	TRBJ1-6	TGTGCCAGCAGCCGTGGAAGCAGGGTAGATGGACCCCTCCACTTT	CASSRGSRVDGPLHF
NA	NA	TRBV10-2	TRBJ1-2	TGCGCCAGCAGTGATTGGACCTATGGCTACACCTTC	CASSDWTYGYTF
NA	NA	TRBV30	TRBJ2-5	TGTGCCTGGAGGGGGGACGGGGAGACCCAGTACTTC	CAWRGDGETQYF
NA	NA	TRBV7-2	TRBJ2-7	TGTGCCAGCAGCCCACGTCGAGAGGGCTACGAGCAGTACTTC	CASSPRREGYEQYF
NA	NA	TRBV5-1	TRBJ2-7	TGCGCCAGCAGCTTGGACAGGGTGGGCGAGCAGTACTTC	CASSLDRVGEQYF
NA	few	TRBV10-3	TRBJ2-1	TGTGCCATCAGGTTCGACCCCCAGAACAATGAGCAGTTCTTC	CAIRFDPQNNEQFF
TRBD2	NA	TRBV19	TRBJ2-1	TGTGCCAGTAACATGGGACTAGCGGGAGGAGGATCCAATGAGCAGTTCTTC	CASNMGLAGGGSNEQFF
TRBD1	NA	TRBV6-1	TRBJ2-5	TGTGCCAGCAGTGAAGCCGGGGACAGCTCCCAGTACTTC	CASSEAGDSSQYF
TRBD2	NA	TRBV9	TRBJ2-1	TGTGCCAGCAGCCCGAGGACTAGCGACAATGAGCAGTTCTTC	CASSPRTSDNEQFF
TRBD2	NA	TRBV4-1	TRBJ2-5	TGCGCCAGCAGCCAAGTTCCGGCGGGAGCCCAAGAGACCCAGTACTTC	CASSQVPAGAQETQYF
NA	NA	TRBV5-1	TRBJ2-3	TGCGCCAGCAGCTTGGGGGGTGGCACAGATACGCAGTATTTT	CASSLGGGTDTQYF
NA	NA	TRBV29-1	TRBJ2-1	TGCAGCTTCCAGGGGGGGGGCAATGAGCAGTTCTTC	CSFQGGGNEQFF
NA	NA	TRBV7-2	TRBJ2-2	TGTGCCAGCAGCTGGGACTTCCGAGACGGGGAGCTGTTTTTT	CASSWDFRDGELFF
NA	NA	TRBV6-5	TRBJ1-1	TGTGCCAGCAGTTACTTATCACAGGGATCGAACACTGAAGCTTTCTTT	CASSYLSQGSNTEAFF
NA	NA	TRBV2	TRBJ1-1	TGTGCCAGCAGCCCCAGGGTTTTGAACACTGAAGCTTTCTTT	CASSPRVLNTEAFF
NA	few	TRBV14	TRBJ1-1	TGTGCCAGCAGCCAAGAGTCCCGGACGGCAACGGCTGAAGCTTTCTTT	CASSQESRTATAEAFF
NA	NA	TRBV9	TRBJ1-5	TGTGCCAGCAGCCCCACAGGGAATAGCAATCAGCCCCAGCATTTT	CASSPTGNSNQPQHF
TRBD2	few	TRBV30	TRBJ2-1	TGTGCCTGGAGGAGCGGGGGGGTCCATGAGCAGTTCTTC	CAWRSGGVHEQFF
NA	NA	TRBV7-9	TRBJ2-7	TGTGCCAGCAGCCCCAGTCTCGTGGAGCAGTACTTC	CASSPSLVEQYF
TRBD1	NA	TRBV19	TRBJ1-2	TGTGCCTCCTCCCCGGGACAGAACTATGGCTACACCTTC	CASSPGQNYGYTF
TRBD2	few	TRBV4-1	TRBJ2-1	TGCGCCAGCAGCCAAGCCCCGACTAGCGGGAGTGGAAATGAGCAGTTCTTC	CASSQAPTSGSGNEQFF
TRBD2	few	TRBV5-6	TRBJ2-7	TGTGCCAGCAGCAAAAGACTAGCGGGTTACGAGCAGTACTTC	CASSKRLAGYEQYF
NA	NA	TRBV27	TRBJ1-1	TGTGCCAGCAGGTCCCTTTGGACTGCCGTGAACACTGAAGCTTTCTTT	CASRSLWTAVNTEAFF
NA	few	TRBV11-3	TRBJ2-1	TGTGCCAGCAGCTTAGGGGGATTTGGCAATGAGCAGTTCTTC	CASSLGGFGNEQFF
NA	NA	TRBV5-6	TRBJ2-2	TGTGCCAGCAGCCCCAGAAGCCCCGGGGAGCTGTTTTTT	CASSPRSPGELFF
NA	NA	TRBV18	TRBJ1-6	TGTGCCAGCTCACCACGGCAGGGAGATTCACCCCTCCACTTT	CASSPRQGDSPLHF
NA	few	TRBV7-9	TRBJ1-1	TGTGCCAGCAGCTTGGGGCGCGGGCACACTGAAGCTTTCTTT	CASSLGRGHTEAFF
NA	once	TRBV6-5	TRBJ2-1	TGTGCCAGCAGTCAGGGGCCTGAGCAGTTCTTC	CASSQGPEQFF
TRBD1	few	TRBV9	TRBJ2-5	TGTGCCAGCAGCGTAGGTCCGGGAGGACAGGGGGCCTTCCAAGAGACCCAGTACTTC	CASSVGPGGQGAFQETQYF
TRBD2	many	TRBV4-2	TRBJ2-1	TGTGCCAGCAGCCAAGAAACTAGCGGGGGGGCCCGGGAGCAGTTCTTC	CASSQETSGGAREQFF
TRBD1	NA	TRBV5-6	TRBJ2-7	TGTGCCAGCAGCCCCCGGGACAGGGGCTACGAGCAGTACTTC	CASSPRDRGYEQYF